Detailed here is one T cell receptor (beta chain). Its matching antigen is unknown. Vbeta (60) and Jbeta (13) primers were used in the PCR. Measured with immunoSEQ multiplex PCR; TCRdb has only the in-frame clones, and not every one. Of over 100,000 clones in the sample, roughly three fifths are singletons; the top ten hold approximately 2.5%. This record belongs to a study of cytomegalovirus exposure and HLA in healthy donors. Study overall: The early release's HLA-typed donors yielded 70 million to 85 million unique TCRs. Study-wide findings and caveats: Later analysis suggested links between common viral pathogens and several top significant clusters. The authors listed 150 to 200 TCR beta chains as cytomegalovirus-associated. Among CMV-associated TCR beta chains, most appeared HLA-restricted in a later analysis.

CDR3 length: 13 residues. The germline gives CDR1 SQVTM, CDR2 ANQGSEA. V shed 4 bases and J 6 bases; nucleotides not matched to a gene: 6. Input material: PBMCs. This receptor was identified in a woman aged 40 to 50 in good health and CMV-seronegative. The chain links TRBV29-1 to TRBJ1-2, with TRBD1 identical over 9 bases. CDR3 nucleotides: TGCAGCGTTGGAATTACAGGGGGCAATGGCTACACCTTC. Its translation: CSVGITGGNGYTF.